These 25 T cell receptor beta chains were sequenced from one sample in a study of tumor-infiltrating lymphocytes in oesophageal squamous cell carcinoma. TCRdb passed the PCR reads through MiXCR, listing each CDR3 protein once. Among some 15,000 distinct CDR3 sequences listed, 46% were seen once. The sequencing input was blood. The source of these receptors is a male donor with esophageal squamous cell carcinoma.

The genes are TRBV11-2 and TRBJ2-1, with D tentatively TRBD1 or TRBD2 (5 bases each). The CDR3 loop spans 15 amino acids. The V gene lost 2 bases and the J gene lost 3 bases, with 11 bases spanning the gap. The germline V gene has CDR1 SGHAT and CDR2 FQNNGV. CDR3 protein: CASSLSRGDYNEQFF. The CDR3 DNA reads TGTGCCAGCAGCTTAAGCCGGGGCGACTACAATGAGCAGTTCTTC.

The V gene is TRBV7-6, the J gene TRBJ2-3; 10 bases align to TRBD2. The better agreement between TRBJ2-7 and the DNA end casts doubt on the J call. Germline V gene lookup returns CDR1 SGHVS and CDR2 FNYEAQ. The CDR3 extends over 15 amino acids. The CDR3 loop is CASSLGLAGVYEQYF. In nucleotides, the CDR3 is TGTGCCAGCAGCTTAGGGCTAGCGGGAGTTTACGAGCAGTACTTC.

This chain joins TRBV6-6 and TRBJ2-1; tentatively, D is TRBD1 (6 bases). The assigned J gene may be wrong: the sequence end matches TRBJ2-7 better. The CDR3 runs to 13 residues. CDR1 is MNHNY, CDR2 SVGAGI, per germline (reference sequence). For the CDR3, the DNA is TGTGCCAGCAGTGCCACAGGGTCCGGCGAGCAGTACTTC. Its protein product is CASSATGSGEQYF.

The rearrangement links TRBV7-2 to TRBJ2-1; the match to TRBD1 covers 9 bases. Germline CDR1 reads SGHTA; CDR2 reads FQGNSA. The junction had 12 bases not matched to a gene; V was cut back by 5 bases and J by 7 bases. The CDR3 is 16 amino acids. The CDR3 reads CASSTHRGRVTNEQFF. The CDR3 DNA is TGTGCCAGCAGCACACACAGGGGGCGCGTCACGAATGAGCAGTTCTTC.

This sequence joins TRBV6-2 or TRBV6-3 and TRBJ1-1; D is ambiguous. Trimming pared 9 bases from V and 0 bases from J, leaving 17 bases between. CDR3 length equals 15 residues. The germline V gene has CDR1 MNHEY and CDR2 SVGEGT. The CDR3 reads CASFDLGRLNTEAFF. The CDR3, as DNA: TGTGCCAGTTTCGATCTGGGGAGACTGAACACTGAAGCTTTCTTT.

The chain combines TRBV6-6 with TRBJ2-7, with unresolved D. The J call may be faulty, since TRBJ2-1 better matches the DNA end. CDR3 length equals 13 residues. Looked up from germline, CDR1 is MNHNY and CDR2 is SVGAGI (reference sequence). The CDR3: CASSYSTENEQFF. In DNA, the CDR3 is TGTGCCAGCAGTTATTCCACAGAAAATGAGCAGTTCTTC.

The J gene is TRBJ2-7, the V gene TRBV6-1; 10 positions match TRBD1. Germline assignment: CDR1 MNHNS and CDR2 SASEGT. V shed 2 bases, J shed 2 bases, and the junction held 3 bases outside the gene matches. The CDR3 has 15 residues. CDR3 coding DNA: TGTGCCAGCAGTGAACCGGGACAGGGGACCTACGAGCAGTACTTC. It specifies CASSEPGQGTYEQYF.

Judged by abundance, this clonotype is medium-sized. The J gene is TRBJ2-1, the V gene TRBV6-1; 12 bases map to TRBD2. This CDR3 contains 19 residues. Trimming at V came to 5 bases and at J to 7 bases, leaving 18 bases not matched to a gene. CDR1 is MNHNS, CDR2 SASEGT, per germline. The CDR3 DNA sequence: TGTGCCAGCAGTTCTGCGACTAGCGGGAGTATCCCACTCGAAAATGAGCAGTTCTTC. Its protein is CASSSATSGSIPLENEQFF.

The chain employs TRBV5-3 and TRBJ2-1; 11 nucleotides align to TRBD2. TRBV5-3 counts as an open reading frame of uncertain function. After removal of 8 bases from V and 8 bases from J, the junction contained 9 bases not matched to a gene. This CDR3 spans 14 amino acids. CDR3 DNA sequence: TGTGCCAGCAGCACTAGCGGGAGTTTGCATGAGCAGTTCTTC. Its protein is CASSTSGSLHEQFF.

Ten or more counts support this clonotype. The CDR3 is CASSQVNEQFF. The CDR3 DNA is TGTGCCAGCAGCCAGGTCAATGAGCAGTTCTTC. J is TRBJ2-1 and V is TRBV4-2; unclear D gene. V lost 3 bases and J 6 bases, leaving 3 bases between the germline ends. CDR3 length: 11 amino acids. CDR1 is LGHNA, CDR2 YNFKEQ, per germline.

The rearrangement uses TRBV20-1 and TRBJ2-3; maybe TRBD2 (5 bases). V lost 7 bases to trimming and J lost 4 bases, with 12 bases between them. CDR3 length equals 12 residues. Per the germline V gene, CDR1 is DFQATT and CDR2 is SNEGSKA (reference sequence). The CDR3 DNA reads as TGCAGTGTCCGAGGGTCGGCAGATACGCAGTATTTT. Translated, it gives CSVRGSADTQYF.

Many counts were recorded for this clonotype. A much larger clone differs from this one at a single base, so this may be a read error. The chain combines TRBV7-6 with TRBJ2-1; D remains ambiguous. Germline CDR1 reads SGHVS; CDR2 reads FNYEAQ. The CDR3 is 14 residues long. The ends were cut back, 5 bases at V and 10 bases at J, with 18 bases in the middle. For the CDR3, the DNA is TGTGCCAGCAGCCTCAGGTCGACCACCTACGAGCAGTTCTTC. Its protein is CASSLRSTTYEQFF.

As concerns this clonotype: A much larger clone is a single base away; this may be a read error. The chain joins TRBV11-2 to TRBJ2-1; 7 nucleotides align to TRBD1. The J call may be mistaken, given a closer DNA end match to TRBJ2-7. Looked up from germline, CDR1 is SGHAT and CDR2 is FQNNGV. This CDR3 has 15 amino acids. The CDR3 coding sequence is TGTGCCAGCAGCAGCCGGGACAGCTCCTACAATGAGCAGTACTTC. It translates to CASSSRDSSYNEQYF.

This clonotype was picked up a small number of times. This chain uses TRBV7-8 with TRBJ2-2; tentatively, D is TRBD1 (7 bases). Trimming removed 5 bases at V and 4 bases at J, with 14 bases between. Germline CDR1 reads SGHVS; CDR2 reads FQNEAQ. CDR3 length: 15 amino acids. The CDR3 DNA reads as TGTGCCAGCAGCCCTAGACAGGGAGGCACCGGGGAGCTGTTTTTT. This encodes CASSPRQGGTGELFF.

V and J are TRBV28 and TRBJ2-1; D is perhaps TRBD1 or TRBD2 (5 bases each). The J call may be incorrect, as the DNA end agrees better with TRBJ2-7. The CDR3 has 13 residues. The germline gives CDR1 MDHEN, CDR2 SYDVKM. Written as DNA, the CDR3 is TGTGCCAGCACCTTCCCCGGGACCAACGAGCAGTACTTC. Translated: CASTFPGTNEQYF.

The chain uses TRBV19 and TRBJ1-5; 8 nucleotides match TRBD1. This CDR3 has 15 residues. CDR1 LNHDA and CDR2 SQIVND come from the germline V gene (reference sequence). V gave up 4 bases and J gave up 5 bases; unmatched junction bases: 7. In nucleotides, the CDR3 is TGTGCCAGTAGTAGCTACAGGGGGTCCGATCAGCCCCAGCATTTT. It codes for CASSSYRGSDQPQHF.

This clonotype was detected many times. The chain uses TRBV6-4 and TRBJ2-3; D may correspond to TRBD1 or TRBD2 (5 bases each). V lost 6 bases and J 2 bases, leaving 9 bases between the germline ends. CDR1 is MRHNA and CDR2 is SNTAGT in the germline V gene. The CDR3 has 13 residues. CDR3 coding DNA: TGTGCCAGCAGCGGGGACGACACAGATACGCAGTATTTT. Translating it yields CASSGDDTDTQYF.

This clonotype was seen more than once but under ten times. The rearrangement uses TRBV7-9 and TRBJ2-1, with no clear D. The J call is in doubt because the DNA end fits TRBJ1-2 better. Germline V CDR1 and CDR2: SEHNR, FQNEAQ (reference sequence). The CDR3 length is 13 residues. CDR3 residues: CASSLEYGSGYTF. Written as DNA, the CDR3 is TGTGCCAGCAGCTTAGAATACGGGAGTGGCTACACCTTC.

The V gene is TRBV10-1, the J gene TRBJ2-4, with TRBD1 matching 9 bases. The assigned J gene may be wrong: the sequence end matches TRBJ2-1 better. CDR1 and CDR2 (germline): WNHNN, SYGVQD (reference sequence). This CDR3 comprises 14 residues. The CDR3 coding sequence is TGCGCCAGCAGTGGGGGACAGGGCTACAATGAGCAGTTCTTC. Residues: CASSGGQGYNEQFF.

This clonotype was counted many times. A clone one base away is much larger, so this may be a read error. The chain links TRBV11-3 to TRBJ2-5, with 8 bases identical to TRBD1. The CDR3 consists of 16 residues. The germline CDR1 and CDR2 sequences are SGHNT and YENEEA. The ends lost 7 bases at V and 11 bases at J; junction bases unmatched: 21. CDR3 nucleotide sequence: TGTGCCAGCATGATATCCCGGGACAGGTTTATTGATGAGCAGTACTTC. Amino acid sequence: CASMISRDRFIDEQYF.

This clonotype was counted between two and nine times. The gene calls are TRBV12-3 or TRBV12-4 and TRBJ2-5, with 9 nucleotides matching TRBD1. Trimming took 4 bases from V and 2 from J; bases not matched to a gene: 8. This CDR3 is 16 amino acids long. The CDR3 protein is CASSWDRAGIQETQYF. CDR3 coding DNA: TGTGCCAGCAGTTGGGACAGGGCCGGAATTCAAGAGACCCAGTACTTC.

Many counts were recorded for this clonotype. The chain combines TRBV7-9 with TRBJ2-5; the match to TRBD1 covers 10 bases. The tail of the sequence fits TRBJ2-1 better, so the J call may be wrong. CDR3 length: 15 residues. From germline, CDR1 is SEHNR and CDR2 FQNEAQ (reference sequence). The CDR3 sequence: CASSSGTGVQNEQFF. In DNA form, the CDR3 reads TGTGCCAGCAGCTCCGGGACAGGGGTCCAGAATGAGCAGTTCTTC.

This clonotype was seen ten or more times. At one of its ends the junction is not consistent with the germline gene, which may arise from a read error. The genes are TRBV12-3 or TRBV12-4 and TRBJ1-2, with D unclear. The length of the CDR3 is 11 residues. CDR3 nucleotides: TGTGCCAGCAGTCGTCCGCCGGAATTCTTCTTC. It codes for CASSRPPEFFF.

Judged by abundance, this clonotype is medium-sized. The chain links TRBV7-2 to TRBJ2-2; the match to TRBD2 covers 11 bases. V was pared by 6 bases and J by 1 base, with 7 bases of the junction left unmatched. The CDR3 covers 17 residues. The germline V gene has CDR1 SGHTA and CDR2 FQGNSA. The CDR3 sequence: CASSGGLAGGNTGELFF. The CDR3 DNA sequence: TGTGCCAGCAGTGGGGGCCTAGCGGGAGGGAACACCGGGGAGCTGTTTTTT.

V gene TRBV12-3 or TRBV12-4 combines with J gene TRBJ2-3; D unresolved. The CDR3 has 12 amino acids. V was trimmed by 1 base and J by 4 bases, leaving 3 bases between them. The DNA for the CDR3 is TGTGCCAGCAGTTTAGTAGCAGATACGCAGTATTTT. The encoded protein is CASSLVADTQYF.